This is a list of T cell receptor beta chains from one sample in a study of blood T cell repertoires in COVID-19. Profiled with immunoSEQ multiplex PCR; TCRdb holds only in-frame clones, not every one. The sample lists some 260,000 clones, roughly 82% occurring once. Sequencing was done on a sample of peripheral blood. The receptors derive from a woman at least 80 years old with active or convalescent COVID-19. The CDR3 runs from the conserved cysteine through the conserved F or W. A D gene is named only where the DNA matches it firmly. Clone size appears in some rows only: once, few, many, or a class for an expanded clone.

TRBV3-1/TRBV3-2	TRBD1	NA	TRBJ2-7	CASSLQGAMRSEQYF	TGTGCCAGCAGCCTCCAGGGGGCCATGAGGTCCGAGCAGTACTTC
TRBV28	TRBD2	NA	TRBJ2-7	CASSLALAVLSYEQYF	TGTGCCAGCAGTTTAGCCCTAGCGGTACTATCCTACGAGCAGTACTTC
TRBV10-3	TRBD1	NA	TRBJ2-7	CAIKNGQGFEQYF	TGTGCCATCAAAAACGGACAGGGGTTCGAGCAGTACTTC
TRBV7-2	NA	NA	TRBJ1-1	CASSRPGGTEAFF	TGTGCCAGCAGCCGACCGGGGGGCACTGAAGCTTTCTTT
TRBV4-1	TRBD1	NA	TRBJ1-5	CASSQEQGVSQPQHF	TGCGCCAGCAGCCAAGAACAGGGGGTAAGCCAGCCCCAGCATTTT
TRBV6-2/TRBV6-3	NA	NA	TRBJ1-2	CASSPPNLPGWPTNYGYTF	TGTGCCAGCAGTCCCCCGAACCTACCGGGGTGGCCGACTAACTATGGCTACACCTTC
TRBV5-1	TRBD2	NA	TRBJ2-7	CASSIGTSASYEQYF	TGCGCCAGCAGCATTGGGACTAGCGCCTCCTACGAGCAGTACTTC
TRBV27	NA	NA	TRBJ2-1	CASSLSLQYNEQFF	TGTGCCAGCAGTTTATCGCTACAGTACAATGAGCAGTTCTTC
TRBV29-1	NA	NA	TRBJ1-3	CSVEVQGGNTIYF	TGCAGCGTTGAGGTGCAGGGTGGAAACACCATATATTTT
TRBV28	NA	NA	TRBJ1-4	CASSPPGVEKLFF	TGTGCCAGCAGTCCCCCGGGGGTTGAAAAACTGTTTTTT
TRBV24-1	TRBD2	few	TRBJ2-1	CATSDFRTSGGRGQFF	TGTGCCACCAGTGATTTCCGGACTAGCGGGGGGCGCGGGCAGTTCTTC
TRBV3-1/TRBV3-2	NA	NA	TRBJ1-1	CASSHALNTEAFF	TGTGCCAGCAGCCACGCGCTGAACACTGAAGCTTTCTTT
TRBV5-1	NA	NA	TRBJ1-6	CASSLEIADNNSPLHF	TGCGCCAGCAGCTTGGAGATCGCGGATAATAATTCACCCCTCCACTTT
TRBV19	NA	NA	TRBJ2-1	CATTEYNEQFF	TGTGCCACCACAGAATACAATGAGCAGTTCTTC
TRBV2	TRBD1	NA	TRBJ2-6	CASSDGQGAGANVLTF	TGTGCCAGCAGTGATGGGCAGGGGGCTGGGGCCAACGTCCTGACTTTC
TRBV18	NA	once	TRBJ1-1	CASSPTAGDAMNTEAFF	TGTGCCAGCTCACCAACGGCAGGCGACGCAATGAACACTGAAGCTTTCTTT
TRBV5-1	TRBD1	NA	TRBJ2-5	CASSWNRGGRQETQYF	TGCGCCAGCAGCTGGAACAGGGGTGGGCGCCAAGAGACCCAGTACTTC
TRBV19	NA	NA	TRBJ1-4	CASSIEAERKLFF	TGTGCCAGTAGTATAGAGGCGGAAAGAAAACTGTTTTTT
TRBV4-2	NA	few	TRBJ1-1	CASSQDGLELEAFF	TGTGCCAGCAGCCAAGATGGTTTGGAGCTAGAAGCTTTCTTT
TRBV4-2	TRBD1	NA	TRBJ1-5	CASSQGQGGQPQHF	TGTGCCAGCAGCCAGGGACAGGGTGGTCAGCCCCAGCATTTT
TRBV7-8	NA	NA	TRBJ2-3	CASTPQSETDTQYF	TGTGCCAGCACCCCGCAGAGCGAGACAGATACGCAGTATTTT
TRBV20-1	TRBD1	NA	TRBJ1-3	CSASLGQGAANTIYF	TGCAGTGCTAGTCTAGGGCAGGGGGCTGCAAACACCATATATTTT
TRBV30	NA	few	TRBJ1-2	CAWSGGGQDQYGYTF	TGTGCCTGGAGTGGGGGCGGTCAGGACCAATATGGCTACACCTTC
TRBV10-2	TRBD1	NA	TRBJ2-7	CASSGISGTGGLYEQYF	TGCGCCAGCAGTGGAATTTCCGGGACAGGGGGTCTTTACGAGCAGTACTTC
TRBV25-1	TRBD1	NA	TRBJ2-3	CASSEGATDTQYF	TGTGCCAGCAGCGAGGGGGCCACAGATACGCAGTATTTT
TRBV18	NA	NA	TRBJ1-3	CASSPSGQLEWGNTIYF	TGTGCCAGCTCACCATCAGGACAGCTCGAGTGGGGAAACACCATATATTTT
TRBV9	NA	NA	TRBJ1-6	CASSATSGSPLHF	TGTGCCAGCAGCGCTACATCAGGATCACCCCTCCACTTT
TRBV6-1	TRBD1	NA	TRBJ1-2	CASSGSPGTDYGYTF	TGTGCCAGCAGTGGCTCCCCCGGGACAGACTATGGCTACACCTTC
TRBV29-1	NA	NA	TRBJ2-3	CSVAGDTDTQYF	TGCAGCGTTGCCGGAGACACAGATACGCAGTATTTT
TRBV2	TRBD1	NA	TRBJ2-7	CASRGQGYLEQYF	TGTGCCAGCAGGGGACAGGGATACCTCGAGCAGTACTTC
TRBV6-5	TRBD2	few	TRBJ2-1	CASKLLAAYNEQFF	TGTGCCAGCAAATTACTAGCGGCCTACAATGAGCAGTTCTTC
TRBV2	TRBD1	NA	TRBJ1-5	CASRQGTVIYSNQPQHF	TGTGCCAGCAGACAAGGGACAGTAATTTATAGCAATCAGCCCCAGCATTTT
TRBV28	NA	NA	TRBJ1-3	CASTGRGAGNTIYF	TGTGCCAGCACAGGGCGGGGAGCTGGAAACACCATATATTTT
TRBV6-5	TRBD1	NA	TRBJ1-5	CASSFGTGVNQPQHF	TGTGCCAGCAGTTTCGGGACAGGGGTGAATCAGCCCCAGCATTTT
TRBV6-5	TRBD1	once	TRBJ2-7	CASSYRDRGPYEQYF	TGTGCCAGCAGTTACCGGGACAGGGGGCCCTACGAGCAGTACTTC
TRBV7-8	TRBD1	NA	TRBJ2-1	CASSMDRNDEQFF	TGTGCCAGCAGCATGGACAGGAACGATGAGCAGTTCTTC
TRBV6-2/TRBV6-3	NA	once	TRBJ1-1	CASSLGGSRNTEAFF	TGTGCCAGCAGTTTGGGGGGATCAAGGAACACTGAAGCTTTCTTT
TRBV2	NA	once	TRBJ1-5	CASRGGNSNQPQHF	TGTGCCAGCAGGGGGGGTAATAGCAATCAGCCCCAGCATTTT
TRBV2	NA	NA	TRBJ2-3	CASSLSVGLHTDTQYF	TGTGCCAGCAGCCTCTCCGTGGGACTGCACACAGATACGCAGTATTTT
TRBV7-9	TRBD2	NA	TRBJ2-3	CASSFRSGLAVSTDTQYF	TGTGCCAGCAGCTTTAGATCGGGACTAGCGGTCAGCACAGATACGCAGTATTTT
TRBV12-3/TRBV12-4	NA	once	TRBJ1-1	CAARWGLTEAFF	TGTGCCGCAAGGTGGGGGCTCACTGAAGCTTTCTTT
TRBV30	TRBD2	NA	TRBJ2-5	CALRGGSGETQYF	TGTGCCCTACGGGGAGGGTCAGGAGAGACCCAGTACTTC
TRBV3-1/TRBV3-2	TRBD2	NA	TRBJ2-4	CASSPGLADGQYF	TGTGCCAGCAGCCCCGGACTAGCGGACGGCCAGTACTTC
TRBV7-9	NA	NA	TRBJ1-3	CASRERQFSGNTIYF	TGTGCCAGCAGAGAGAGACAGTTCTCTGGAAACACCATATATTTT
TRBV19	NA	NA	TRBJ1-5	CASSPTDQPQHF	TGTGCCAGTAGTCCGACAGATCAGCCCCAGCATTTT
TRBV2	NA	NA	TRBJ1-2	CASSLRRAAAYGYTF	TGTGCCAGCAGTCTCCGGAGGGCAGCCGCCTATGGCTACACCTTC
TRBV19	NA	NA	TRBJ1-5	CASSIIGQGKYSNQPQHF	TGTGCCAGTAGTATTATAGGTCAGGGGAAATATAGCAATCAGCCCCAGCATTTT
TRBV28	NA	NA	TRBJ2-3	CASSPFGGGQGTADTQYF	TGTGCCAGCAGTCCATTCGGGGGGGGACAGGGTACGGCAGATACGCAGTATTTT
TRBV5-1	TRBD1	NA	TRBJ2-2	CASSWTLQGWDGELFF	TGCGCCAGCAGCTGGACCCTACAGGGGTGGGACGGGGAGCTGTTTTTT